This T cell receptor (beta chain) appears in the sequencing data of a study of blood T cell repertoires in COVID-19. Profiled with immunoSEQ multiplex PCR; TCRdb holds only in-frame clones, not every one. The sample has a few hundred thousand clones; 70% to 90% are singletons. Cohort placement rested on clinical history that participants reported themselves. The V and J ends lost 0 bases and 3 bases, in that order; junction bases with no gene match: 7. The CDR3 loop spans 16 amino acids. Germline V lookup: CDR1 SGDLS, CDR2 YYNGEE. V is TRBV9 and J is TRBJ2-3; 7 nucleotides match TRBD1. This clonotype originated in a man aged 35-49 years who had recovered from COVID-19. What was sequenced was PBMCs or T cells enriched from blood (not recorded which). Here the CDR3 DNA reads TGTGCCAGCAGCGTAGCCGAGGGGGCTTGGACAGATACGCAGTATTTT. Translation: CASSVAEGAWTDTQYF.